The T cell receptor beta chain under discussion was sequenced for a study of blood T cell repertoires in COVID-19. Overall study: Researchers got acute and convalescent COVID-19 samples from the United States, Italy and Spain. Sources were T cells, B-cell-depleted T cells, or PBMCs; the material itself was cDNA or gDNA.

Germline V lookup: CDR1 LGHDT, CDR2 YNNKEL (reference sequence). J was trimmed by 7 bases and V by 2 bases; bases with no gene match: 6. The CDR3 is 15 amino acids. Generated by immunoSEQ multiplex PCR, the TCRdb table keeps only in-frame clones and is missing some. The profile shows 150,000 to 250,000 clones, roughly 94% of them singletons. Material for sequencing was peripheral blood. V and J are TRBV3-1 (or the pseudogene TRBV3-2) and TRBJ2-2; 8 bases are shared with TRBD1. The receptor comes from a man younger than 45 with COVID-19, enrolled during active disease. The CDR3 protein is CASSQNQGADGELFF. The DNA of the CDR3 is TGTGCCAGCAGCCAAAATCAGGGGGCGGACGGGGAGCTGTTTTTT.